These 5 T cell receptor beta chains share one sample of origin, sequenced in a study of early T cells in non-severe SARS-CoV-2 infection. TCRdb reprocessed the 5' RACE reads with MiXCR, giving one entry per CDR3 protein. In the table there are 65,000 to 75,000 distinct CDR3 sequences, about 9.9% of which are singletons. Sequenced sample: whole blood. These receptors were obtained from an adult who was a healthcare worker with PCR-confirmed SARS-CoV-2 infection or an uninfected control (not recorded which).

This clonotype came up many times. V and J are TRBV25-1 and TRBJ2-5; D is tentatively TRBD1 or TRBD2 (6 bases each). Germline V gene lookup returns CDR1 MGHDK and CDR2 SYGVNS. The CDR3 loop spans 15 amino acids. V was pared by 1 base and J by 5 bases, with 14 bases between. The CDR3 spells CASSESGAVFETQYF. The CDR3 DNA is TGTGCCAGCAGTGAATCGGGGGCCGTCTTCGAGACCCAGTACTTC.

This clonotype was found many times. V and J are TRBV7-8 and TRBJ2-5, with 10 nucleotides matching TRBD1. The CDR3 totals 14 residues. Germline CDR1 and CDR2: SGHVS and FQNEAQ. Losses at the gene ends were 5 bases for V and 5 bases for J; bases not matched to a gene: 5. CDR3 amino acids: CASSVDRGLETQYF. CDR3 nucleotide sequence: TGTGCCAGCAGCGTCGACAGGGGGCTGGAGACCCAGTACTTC.

This clonotype showed up just a few times. The gene calls are TRBV3-1 and TRBJ2-5; D gene uncertain. The CDR3 runs 15 residues. Germline assignment: CDR1 LGHDT and CDR2 YNNKEL (reference sequence). V lost 3 bases to trimming and J lost 5 bases, with 16 bases between them. CDR3 region: CASSQGRQGRETQYF. Written as DNA, the CDR3 is TGTGCCAGCAGCCAGGGCCGGCAAGGAAGGGAGACCCAGTACTTC.

This clonotype was seen at least ten times. This chain uses TRBV6-1 with TRBJ1-5, with no clear D. The length of the CDR3 is 15 residues. CDR1 is MNHNS, CDR2 SASEGT, per germline. Trimming shortened V by 7 bases and J by 7 bases, and 20 bases separated the two germline ends. In DNA form, the CDR3 reads TGTGCCAGCACCCAACTGGGAGTCTCCCGCCAGCCCCAGCATTTT. Translating gives CASTQLGVSRQPQHF.

Many counts were recorded for this clonotype. The J gene is TRBJ1-1, the V gene TRBV5-5; 10 positions agree with TRBD1. The CDR3 totals 15 residues. J was trimmed by 4 bases and V by 0 bases; bases with no gene match: 3. CDR1 and CDR2 (germline): SGHKS, YYEKEE (reference sequence). This CDR3 reads CASSLAGQGGTEAFF. The CDR3 nucleotides read TGTGCCAGCAGCTTGGCTGGACAGGGGGGCACTGAAGCTTTCTTT.